The 30 T cell receptor beta chains listed next were all sequenced from one sample in a study of T cells after yellow fever vaccination. From the 5' RACE reads, TCRdb called clonotypes with MiXCR, one entry per CDR3 protein. Of about 250,000 distinct CDR3 sequences in the sample, roughly 4% are singletons; the top ten hold under 20%. Sample: PBMCs, taken 15 days after the yellow fever booster vaccination. All receptors come from a man in his late teens or twenties who received the YFV17D yellow fever vaccine.

This sequence joins TRBV12-3 or TRBV12-4 and TRBJ1-1; D is unclear. The CDR3 length is 13 residues. Trimming shortened V by 5 bases and J by 0 bases, and 7 bases separated the two germline ends. The CDR3 DNA is TGTGCCAGCAGTGCACAGTTGAACACTGAAGCTTTCTTT. Its protein is CASSAQLNTEAFF.

This clonotype was seen repeatedly, ten times or more. The junction departs from the called germline gene at one end, perhaps through a read error. CDR3 sequence (DNA): TGTGCTAGCAGTCGGGGGGGTCAGTTTGATGAGCAGTTCTTC. It translates to CASSRGGQFDEQFF. This chain links TRBV7-7 with TRBJ2-1; 8 nucleotides line up with TRBD2. CDR1 is SSHAT, CDR2 FNYEAQ, per germline (reference sequence). The CDR3 is made up of 14 amino acids.

This clonotype was counted at least ten times. V usage is TRBV10-3 and J usage is TRBJ1-5; maybe TRBD1 (5 bases). The CDR3 sequence is 14 residues long. Trimming cost V 4 bases and J 5 bases, with 12 bases left between them. Germline V gene data show CDR1 as ENHRY and CDR2 as SYGVKD. In DNA form, the CDR3 reads TGTGCCATCAGTGGTTCTGGACAACATCAGCCCCAGCATTTT. Translated: CAISGSGQHQPQHF.

The chain carries TRBV6-1 and TRBJ2-2, with D possibly being TRBD1 (6 bases). CDR3 size: 15 residues. With 8 bases removed from V and 2 bases from J, the gap between germline ends came to 15 bases. Germline V lookup: CDR1 MNHNS, CDR2 SASEGT. CDR3 region: CASGRAGVNTGELFF. As DNA, the CDR3 is TGTGCCAGCGGGCGGGCAGGGGTAAACACCGGGGAGCTGTTTTTT.

This clonotype was detected ten times or more. J is TRBJ2-7 and V is TRBV5-5; D unclear. Germline values: CDR1 SGHKS, CDR2 YYEKEE (reference sequence). The V and J ends lost 0 bases and 5 bases respectively, with 6 bases between them. The CDR3 is made up of 12 amino acids. The CDR3 DNA reads as TGTGCCAGCAGCTTGGTGGGTAACGAGCAGTACGTC. Protein product: CASSLVGNEQYV.

This clonotype was counted at least ten times. The V gene is TRBV2, the J gene TRBJ1-6, with unresolved D. CDR3 size: 12 residues. V dropped 3 bases and J dropped 7 bases, with 4 bases sitting between them. CDR1 is SNHLY, CDR2 FYNNEI, per germline. The CDR3: CASSDTNSPLHF. The CDR3 DNA sequence: TGTGCCAGCAGTGATACGAATTCACCCCTCCACTTT.

Many counts were recorded for this clonotype. The V call is TRBV6-6, the J call TRBJ2-7, with a tentative D call TRBD1 (5 bases). Germline V gene sequence: CDR1 MNHNY, CDR2 SVGAGI (reference sequence). The ends were cut back, 2 bases at V and 5 bases at J, with 10 bases in the middle. The CDR3 loop spans 13 amino acids. The CDR3, as DNA: TGTGCCAGCAGTTACACAGGTCTACACGAGCAGTACTTC. It specifies CASSYTGLHEQYF.

This clonotype was detected a few times. The chain joins TRBV25-1 to TRBJ1-2, with D unclear. V lost 4 bases and J 7 bases, leaving 10 bases between the germline ends. This CDR3 has 12 residues. Germline CDR1 is MGHDK and CDR2 is SYGVNS. CDR3 sequence (DNA): TGTGCCAGCAGTGTTTCCGGCGGTGGCTACACCTTC. Its translation is CASSVSGGGYTF.

This clonotype was counted ten times or more. This chain connects TRBV20-1 to TRBJ2-1; TRBD2 aligns across 11 bases. The CDR3 spans 16 residues. Germline loops: CDR1 DFQATT, CDR2 SNEGSKA (reference sequence). The V and J ends lost 0 bases and 3 bases, in that order; junction bases with no gene match: 4. CDR3 in DNA: TGCAGTGCTAGAGATCCCCTAGCGGGGGGCTACAATGAGCAGTTCTTC. Protein product: CSARDPLAGGYNEQFF.

This clonotype was counted ten times or more. The rearrangement uses TRBV11-2 and TRBJ2-7; D is ambiguous. The V and J ends lost 2 bases and 3 bases respectively, with 8 bases between them. There are 13 residues in the CDR3. Germline V lookup: CDR1 SGHAT, CDR2 FQNNGV. CDR3 sequence reads: CASSLLGSYEQYF. Written as DNA, the CDR3 is TGTGCCAGCAGCTTACTTGGCAGCTACGAGCAGTACTTC.

This clonotype was detected ten times or more. J is TRBJ1-4 and V is TRBV5-1; D perhaps matches TRBD1 (5 bases). Germline CDR1 SGHRS, CDR2 YFSETQ. This CDR3 spans 14 amino acids. V shed 2 bases and J shed 8 bases, with 13 bases lying between them. CDR3 DNA sequence: TGCGCCAGCAGCTTCTCAGGGTCTCGGGAAAAACTGTTTTTT. It specifies CASSFSGSREKLFF.

In this sample, this clonotype turned up many times. The chain combines TRBV4-1 with TRBJ1-5; no reliable D call. The CDR3 spans 15 residues. Deletions cut 0 bases from V and 7 bases from J, with 13 bases between. Looked up from germline, CDR1 is MGHRA and CDR2 is YSYEKL. CDR3 bases: TGCGCCAGCAGCCAAGATCCATTAACTGAGCAGCCCCAGCATTTT. It encodes CASSQDPLTEQPQHF.

This clonotype occurred many times. As DNA, the CDR3 is TGTGCCAGTACGACGGGGGGGCCTTTGCAGACCCAGTACTTC. Its translation: CASTTGGPLQTQYF. The chain joins TRBV28 to TRBJ2-5, with TRBD2 matching over 8 bases. V lost 9 bases and J lost 6; bases outside the gene matches: 12. This CDR3 is built from 14 residues. Germline values: CDR1 MDHEN, CDR2 SYDVKM.

This clonotype came up many times. The chain links TRBV7-2 to TRBJ2-7, with a tentative D call TRBD1 (6 bases). V dropped 5 bases and J dropped 2 bases, with 10 bases sitting between them. Germline assignment: CDR1 SGHTA and CDR2 FQGNSA. The CDR3 covers 13 residues. The CDR3 DNA follows: TGTGCCAGCAGCCGCGGACAGACCTACGAGCAGTACTTC. Its translation is CASSRGQTYEQYF. The full variable domain, with the rest looked up from reference TRBV7-2 and TRBJ2-7, is GAGVSQSPSNKVTEKGKDVELRCDPISGHTALYWYRQSLGQGLEFLIYFQGNSAPDKSGLPSDRFSAERTGGSVSTLTIQRTQQEDSAVYLCASSRGQTYEQYFGPGTRLTVT.

In this sample, this clonotype turned up many times. The V call is TRBV3-1, the J call TRBJ1-4, with a weak D call TRBD1 (6 bases). Trimming pared 4 bases from V and 8 bases from J, leaving 14 bases between. The germline CDR1 and CDR2 sequences are LGHDT and YNNKEL (reference sequence). This CDR3 contains 14 residues. In nucleotides, the CDR3 is TGTGCCAGCAGCCCAACGGTCACAGGGGAAAAACTGTTTTTT. This gives the protein CASSPTVTGEKLFF.

This clonotype showed up many times. The chain joins TRBV7-9 to TRBJ2-7; D gene ambiguous. Germline CDR1 is SEHNR and CDR2 is FQNEAQ (reference sequence). The CDR3 sequence is 14 residues long. V was cut by 5 bases and J by 7 bases, with 18 bases left in between. CDR3 amino acids: CASSPGWSGAEQYF. CDR3 bases: TGTGCCAGCAGCCCCGGTTGGTCGGGCGCGGAGCAGTACTTC.

This clonotype was recorded many times. V and J are TRBV7-2 and TRBJ2-3; possible D gene TRBD2, 5 bases. V lost 1 base and J lost 1, with 9 bases in between. The CDR3 is made up of 15 amino acids. Germline CDR1 is SGHTA and CDR2 is FQGNSA. CDR3 DNA: TGTGCCAGCAGCTTAGGGACTCCCCGCACAGATACGCAGTATTTT. The encoded protein is CASSLGTPRTDTQYF. The variable domain in full, with the rest retrieved from reference TRBV7-2 and TRBJ2-3, is GAGVSQSPSNKVTEKGKDVELRCDPISGHTALYWYRQSLGQGLEFLIYFQGNSAPDKSGLPSDRFSAERTGGSVSTLTIQRTQQEDSAVYLCASSLGTPRTDTQYFGPGTRLTVL.

This clonotype has at least ten counts. V gene TRBV10-3 combines with J gene TRBJ1-4; D gene ambiguous. The CDR3 is made up of 13 amino acids. Germline-derived CDR1 and CDR2 are ENHRY and SYGVKD. Deletions cut 10 bases from V and 8 bases from J, with 17 bases between. Here the CDR3 reads CATRGPAGEKLFF. CDR3 in DNA: TGTGCCACCCGCGGGCCAGCTGGGGAAAAACTGTTTTTT.

This chain uses TRBV27 with TRBJ2-7; no firm D call. From germline, CDR1 is MNHEY and CDR2 SMNVEV (reference sequence). Trimming took 5 bases from V and 0 from J, leaving 11 bases between them. The CDR3 spans 14 residues. The CDR3 nucleotides read TGTGCCAGCAGTCAACAATCGAGCTCCTACGAGCAGTACGTC. It specifies CASSQQSSSYEQYV.

This clonotype was found many times. The rearrangement links TRBV2 to TRBJ2-2; D not resolved. The CDR3 extends over 12 amino acids. CDR1 and CDR2 from the germline V gene are SNHLY and FYNNEI. V gave up 4 bases and J gave up 6 bases, with 6 bases separating them. In DNA form, the CDR3 reads TGTGCCAGCAGTGCGGACCCCGGGGAGCTGTTTTTT. It codes for CASSADPGELFF.

This clonotype was seen at least ten times. The chain couples TRBV7-9 to TRBJ2-5; 13 positions match TRBD2. The germline gives CDR1 SEHNR, CDR2 FQNEAQ (reference sequence). J lost 5 bases, V lost 5 bases, and 5 bases had no gene match. The CDR3 totals 15 residues. This CDR3 is CASSPGLAGLETQYF. The DNA for the CDR3 is TGTGCCAGCAGCCCGGGACTAGCGGGGTTGGAGACCCAGTACTTC.

This clonotype was detected many times. The chain employs TRBV4-3 and TRBJ2-1; D not resolved. CDR1 and CDR2 (germline): LGHNA, YSLEER. The CDR3 extends over 14 amino acids. V was pared by 2 bases and J by 10 bases, with 15 bases between. The CDR3 protein is CASSQTLMTLEQFF. CDR3 nucleotide sequence: TGCGCCAGCAGCCAAACCTTGATGACTCTCGAGCAGTTCTTC.

This clonotype has at least ten counts. The V gene is TRBV5-6, the J gene TRBJ2-3, with 8 positions matching TRBD2. The length of the CDR3 is 17 residues. V shed 0 bases and J 0 bases; nucleotides not matched to a gene: 6. The germline V gene has CDR1 SGHDT and CDR2 YYEEEE. The CDR3 protein is CASSLEPSGRSTDTQYF. The CDR3 region has the DNA TGTGCCAGCAGCTTGGAGCCTAGCGGGCGAAGCACAGATACGCAGTATTTT.

This clonotype was picked up many times. The chain is built from TRBV7-9 and TRBJ2-3; tentatively, D is TRBD1 (5 bases). The CDR3 extends over 16 amino acids. CDR1 SEHNR and CDR2 FQNEAQ come from the germline V gene (reference sequence). V dropped 1 base and J dropped 0 bases, with 11 bases sitting between them. DNA of the CDR3: TGTGCCAGCAGCTTAGGCGCAGGGATCAGCACAGATACGCAGTATTTT. Translating gives CASSLGAGISTDTQYF.

This clonotype showed up many times. The V gene is TRBV5-5, the J gene TRBJ1-4, with a weak D call TRBD1 (6 bases). Between the trimmed V and J ends, which lost 3 bases and 3 bases, there was a span of 9 bases. The CDR3 spans 14 residues. CDR1 is SGHKS and CDR2 is YYEKEE in the germline V gene (reference sequence). The CDR3 DNA is TGTGCCAGCAGCTGGACAGACTCTAATGAAAAACTGTTTTTT. Protein: CASSWTDSNEKLFF.

This clonotype was detected ten times or more. V gene TRBV6-1 combines with J gene TRBJ2-1; no firm D call. V was pared by 0 bases and J by 6 bases, with 6 bases between. CDR3 length: 13 residues. Germline V gives CDR1 MNHNS, CDR2 SASEGT. The CDR3 DNA follows: TGTGCCAGCAGTGAAGCCGAACTCAATGAGCAGTTCTTC. Protein: CASSEAELNEQFF.

This clonotype was detected many times. CDR3 protein: CASSPHTGELFF. Written as DNA, the CDR3 is TGTGCCAGCAGTCCCCACACCGGGGAGCTGTTTTTT. The chain recombines TRBV27 with TRBJ2-2; D unclear. The CDR3 consists of 12 residues. V gave up 5 bases and J gave up 3 bases, with 4 bases separating them. CDR1 is MNHEY and CDR2 is SMNVEV in the germline V gene (reference sequence).

This clonotype was detected many times. The rearrangement uses TRBV5-1 and TRBJ2-2; D not certain. This CDR3 region has 12 residues. Germline V gene data show CDR1 as SGHRS and CDR2 as YFSETQ. V lost 2 bases and J lost 8, with 7 bases in between. The CDR3 loop reads CASSFASGELFF. The CDR3 coding sequence is TGCGCCAGCAGCTTCGCATCGGGGGAGCTGTTTTTT.

This clonotype was observed many times. CDR3 nucleotides: TGTGCCATCACCACCGGCTATGGCTACACCTTC. Protein: CAITTGYGYTF. The V gene is TRBV7-2, the J gene TRBJ1-2; D unresolved. CDR3 size: 11 residues. Germline lookup yields CDR1 SGHTA and CDR2 FQGNSA. The V gene lost 10 bases and the J gene lost 4 bases, with 10 bases spanning the gap.

The gene calls are TRBV20-1 and TRBJ2-3; the match to TRBD2 covers 7 bases. This CDR3 spans 16 amino acids. The V gene's germline CDR1 is DFQATT and CDR2 SNEGSKA (reference sequence). V was pared by 2 bases and J by 2 bases, with 10 bases of the junction left unmatched. CDR3 sequence (DNA): TGCAGTGCTAGACCCGTGGGGCGGGGGTCCACAGATACGCAGTATTTT. Its protein is CSARPVGRGSTDTQYF.